These 16 T cell receptor beta chains originate from one sample sequenced in a study of T cells in Graves' hyperthyroidism and ophthalmopathy. The investigators amplified TCR beta CDR3 regions from RNA transcripts. The primer set for the first-round RT-PCR of the TCR CDR3 was HTBI. TCRdb analysed the multiplex PCR reads with MiXCR anew, one entry per CDR3 protein. The table lists about half a million distinct CDR3 sequences, 15% to 20% of them singletons. Specimen: blood. The receptors come from a woman in her twenties or thirties with Graves' ophthalmopathy.

The sample holds many counts of this clonotype. This chain links TRBV20-1 with TRBJ2-7, with a tentative D call TRBD2 (7 bases). The CDR3 length is 15 residues. V was shortened by 3 bases and J by 5 bases, with 20 bases between the two germline ends. CDR1 is DFQATT and CDR2 is SNEGSKA in the germline V gene (reference sequence). Written as DNA, the CDR3 is TGCAGTGCTAGTACGGCGGAGAGGGGGAGGGACGAGCAGTACTTC. Translated: CSASTAERGRDEQYF.

This clonotype was detected many times. A much larger clone lies a single base off, so this may be a read error. The V and J genes are TRBV11-1 and TRBJ1-1; tentatively, D is TRBD1 (6 bases). This CDR3 spans 14 amino acids. From germline, CDR1 is SGHAT and CDR2 FQDESV (reference sequence). Trimming left V 6 bases short and J 6 bases short, with 17 bases between. Written as DNA, the CDR3 is TGTGCCAGCAGTATCTCAGGGGTTTTCGCTGAAGCTTTCTTT. Its protein product is CASSISGVFAEAFF.

As concerns this clonotype: This may come from a read error, since a much larger clone is one base off. The chain couples TRBV5-5 to TRBJ1-1; D gene uncertain. The CDR3 has 12 residues. Germline V gene data show CDR1 as SGHKS and CDR2 as YYEKEE (reference sequence). The germline V and J ends were trimmed by 4 bases and 7 bases, with 11 bases remaining between them. CDR3 DNA: TGTGCCAGCAGCCCCTTCCTCATTGAAGCTTTCTTT. Its translation: CASSPFLIEAFF.

This clonotype was recorded at least ten times. V usage is TRBV12-3 or TRBV12-4 and J usage is TRBJ2-3; TRBD2 matches at 7 bases. V lost 3 bases, J lost 6 bases, and 9 bases stayed unmatched. The CDR3 spans 15 residues. CDR3 residues: CASSLSSGYGDTQYF. The CDR3 nucleotides are TGTGCCAGCAGTTTGTCTAGCGGCTATGGGGATACGCAGTATTTT.

The gene calls are TRBV5-1 and TRBJ1-1, with a weak D call TRBD1 (6 bases). The germline V and J ends were trimmed by 8 bases and 2 bases, with 13 bases remaining between them. Germline loops: CDR1 SGHRS, CDR2 YFSETQ. The CDR3 is 13 amino acids. Written as DNA, the CDR3 is TGCGCCAGTAAGACAGGCCCAAACACTGAAGCTTTCTTT. It codes for CASKTGPNTEAFF.

This clonotype was observed at least ten times. This chain links TRBV5-1 with TRBJ2-1; unclear D gene. V was clipped by 1 base and J by 0 bases, with 14 bases between them. Germline CDR1 and CDR2: SGHRS and YFSETQ. This CDR3 region has 17 residues. The DNA for the CDR3 is TGCGCCAGCAGCTTGTCGGCAAAAACCAGCTCCTACAATGAGCAGTTCTTC. Protein: CASSLSAKTSSYNEQFF.

The sample holds many counts of this clonotype. The V gene is TRBV28, the J gene TRBJ2-1; D might be TRBD2 (5 bases). This CDR3 is 16 amino acids long. Trimming shortened V by 4 bases and J by 0 bases, and 13 bases separated the two germline ends. Germline V gives CDR1 MDHEN, CDR2 SYDVKM. The CDR3 loop is CASSSSADSSYNEQFF. The CDR3 DNA follows: TGTGCCAGCAGTTCATCAGCGGATAGCTCCTACAATGAGCAGTTCTTC.

This clonotype has ten or more counts. This rearrangement joins TRBV7-8 to TRBJ2-7, with D tentatively TRBD2 (6 bases). The V end lost 5 bases, the J end lost 3 bases, and 14 bases lay between the germline ends. CDR1 is SGHVS, CDR2 FQNEAQ, per germline. The CDR3 runs 14 residues. CDR3 loop: CASSIGVGGYEQYF. The DNA of the CDR3 is TGTGCCAGCAGCATTGGAGTGGGGGGCTACGAGCAGTACTTC. The variable domain in full, completed from reference TRBV7-8 and TRBJ2-7, reads GAGVSQSPRYKVAKRGQDVALRCDPISGHVSLFWYQQALGQGPEFLTYFQNEAQLDKSGLPSDRFFAERPEGSVSTLKIQRTQQEDSAVYLCASSIGVGGYEQYFGPGTRLTVT.

This clonotype was counted between two and nine times. CDR3 sequence: CAAGGDLSNQPQHF. Here the CDR3 DNA reads TGTGCCGCAGGCGGAGACCTTAGCAATCAGCCCCAGCATTTT. The rearrangement joins TRBV6-1 to TRBJ1-5; no clear D gene. The V end lost 11 bases, the J end lost 0 bases, and 14 bases lay between the germline ends. The CDR3 has 14 residues. CDR1 and CDR2 from the germline V gene are MNHNS and SASEGT.

This clonotype was detected a few times. The V call is TRBV4-3, the J call TRBJ2-1; possibly TRBD2 for D (6 bases). This CDR3 has 16 amino acids. Germline CDR1 is LGHNA and CDR2 is YSLEER. Trimming removed 2 bases from V and 9 bases from J, with 20 bases in between. The CDR3 here is CASSQNRGAPEPEQFF. DNA of the CDR3: TGCGCCAGCAGCCAAAACCGCGGGGCCCCGGAGCCTGAGCAGTTCTTC.

This clonotype turned up a few times. The genes are TRBV19 and TRBJ1-1; D is unresolved. Germline V gene sequence: CDR1 LNHDA, CDR2 SQIVND (reference sequence). The CDR3 is 15 amino acids. Deletions cut 2 bases from V and 3 bases from J, with 13 bases between. For the CDR3, the DNA is TGTGCCAGTAGTATAACAGATCCTCCTTACACTGAAGCTTTCTTT. This translates into CASSITDPPYTEAFF.

A few counts support this clonotype. The J gene is TRBJ2-1, the V gene TRBV7-8; 10 bases match TRBD2. Germline V gives CDR1 SGHVS, CDR2 FQNEAQ. V shed 1 base and J 14 bases; nucleotides not matched to a gene: 5. The length of the CDR3 is 13 residues. The CDR3 sequence is CASSLVSGRAEFF. In nucleotides, the CDR3 is TGTGCCAGCAGCTTAGTCAGCGGGAGGGCAGAGTTCTTC. Supplemented by reference TRBV7-8 and TRBJ2-1, the full variable domain reads GAGVSQSPRYKVAKRGQDVALRCDPISGHVSLFWYQQALGQGPEFLTYFQNEAQLDKSGLPSDRFFAERPEGSVSTLKIQRTQQEDSAVYLCASSLVSGRAEFFGPGTRLTVL.

This chain connects TRBV27 to TRBJ2-1; D is perhaps TRBD1 or TRBD2 (5 bases each). Germline lookup yields CDR1 MNHEY and CDR2 SMNVEV (reference sequence). The CDR3 totals 14 residues. Trimming removed 8 bases from V and 6 bases from J, with 17 bases in between. The CDR3 coding sequence is TGTGCCAGCGGGCCCGGGACCCAAGCCAATGAGCAGTTCTTC. Translating it yields CASGPGTQANEQFF.

This clonotype appeared a few times. The chain joins TRBV27 to TRBJ1-4; 8 bases fit TRBD1. The CDR3 length is 21 residues. Germline V gene lookup returns CDR1 MNHEY and CDR2 SMNVEV (reference sequence). With V trimmed by 3 bases and J by 4 bases, 22 bases remained unmatched. CDR3 nucleotides: TGTGCCAGCAGTTTCGGGGGATCGGTGGAGAGACAGGGGTCTATTAATGAAAAACTGTTTTTT. Encoded protein: CASSFGGSVERQGSINEKLFF.

This clonotype was seen only a few times. The CDR3 region is CASSVVGTDTQYF. The DNA for the CDR3 is TGTGCCAGCAGCGTAGTCGGCACAGATACGCAGTATTTT. V is TRBV9 and J is TRBJ2-3; no firm D call. The CDR3 totals 13 residues. CDR1 is SGDLS and CDR2 is YYNGEE in the germline V gene. V was trimmed by 0 bases and J by 1 base, leaving 3 bases between them.

The chain recombines TRBV6-1 with TRBJ1-2; weak D call: TRBD1 (5 bases). CDR1 MNHNS and CDR2 SASEGT come from the germline V gene. With 2 bases removed from V and 5 bases from J, the gap between germline ends came to 9 bases. The CDR3 totals 13 residues. The CDR3 loop is CASSENGGYGYTF. In nucleotides, the CDR3 is TGTGCCAGCAGTGAAAATGGGGGGTATGGCTACACCTTC.